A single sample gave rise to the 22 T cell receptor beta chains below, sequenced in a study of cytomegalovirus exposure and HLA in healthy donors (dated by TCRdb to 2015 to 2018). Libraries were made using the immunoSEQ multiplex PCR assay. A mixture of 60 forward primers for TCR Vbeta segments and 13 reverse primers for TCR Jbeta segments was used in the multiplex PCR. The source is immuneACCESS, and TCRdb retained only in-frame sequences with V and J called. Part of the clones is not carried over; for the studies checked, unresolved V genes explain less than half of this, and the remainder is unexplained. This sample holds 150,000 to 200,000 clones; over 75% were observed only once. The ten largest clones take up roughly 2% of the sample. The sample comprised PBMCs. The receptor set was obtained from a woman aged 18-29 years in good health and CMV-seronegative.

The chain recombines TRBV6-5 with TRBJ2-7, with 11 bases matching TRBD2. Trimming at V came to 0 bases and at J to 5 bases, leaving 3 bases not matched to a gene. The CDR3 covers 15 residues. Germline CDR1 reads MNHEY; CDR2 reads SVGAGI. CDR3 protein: CASSYSLAGGNEQYF. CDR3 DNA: TGTGCCAGCAGTTACTCCCTAGCGGGAGGCAACGAGCAGTACTTC.

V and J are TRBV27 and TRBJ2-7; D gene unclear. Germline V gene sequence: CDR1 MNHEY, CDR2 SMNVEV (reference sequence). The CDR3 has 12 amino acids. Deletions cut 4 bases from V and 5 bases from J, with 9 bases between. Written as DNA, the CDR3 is TGTGCCAGCAGTTCCCCCCGTCACGAGCAGTACTTC. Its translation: CASSSPRHEQYF.

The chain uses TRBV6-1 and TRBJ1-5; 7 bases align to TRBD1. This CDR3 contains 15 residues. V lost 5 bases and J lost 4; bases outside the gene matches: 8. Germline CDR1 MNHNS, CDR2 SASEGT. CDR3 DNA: TGTGCCAGCAGTCTGGGCGAGACAGGGAATCAGCCCCAGCATTTT. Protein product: CASSLGETGNQPQHF.

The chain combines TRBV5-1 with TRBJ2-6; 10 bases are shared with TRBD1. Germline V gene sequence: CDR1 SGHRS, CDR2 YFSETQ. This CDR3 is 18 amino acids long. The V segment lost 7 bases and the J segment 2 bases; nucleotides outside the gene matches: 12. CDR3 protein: CASCRTGGVETGANVLTF. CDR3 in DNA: TGCGCCAGCTGCCGGACAGGGGGTGTTGAGACTGGGGCCAACGTCCTGACTTTC.

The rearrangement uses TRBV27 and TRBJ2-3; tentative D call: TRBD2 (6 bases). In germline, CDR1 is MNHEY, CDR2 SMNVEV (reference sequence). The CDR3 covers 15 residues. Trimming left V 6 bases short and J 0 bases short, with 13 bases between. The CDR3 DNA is TGTGCCAGCAGCTTCAGCGGGCATAGCACAGATACGCAGTATTTT. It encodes CASSFSGHSTDTQYF.

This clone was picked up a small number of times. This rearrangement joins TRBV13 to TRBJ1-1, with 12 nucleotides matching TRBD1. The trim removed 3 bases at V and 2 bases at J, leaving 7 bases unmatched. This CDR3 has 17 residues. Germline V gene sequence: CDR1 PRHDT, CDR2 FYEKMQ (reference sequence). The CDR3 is CASSFHEGQGANTEAFF. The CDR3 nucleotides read TGTGCCAGCAGCTTCCACGAGGGACAGGGGGCAAACACTGAAGCTTTCTTT.

In DNA, the CDR3 is TGTGCCAGCAGCGACAGATCTGGAAACACCATATATTTT. It encodes CASSDRSGNTIYF. This rearrangement joins TRBV6-5 to TRBJ1-3; TRBD1 might be the D (5 bases). V lost 6 bases and J 1 base, leaving 7 bases between the germline ends. Looked up from germline, CDR1 is MNHEY and CDR2 is SVGAGI. CDR3 length: 13 residues.

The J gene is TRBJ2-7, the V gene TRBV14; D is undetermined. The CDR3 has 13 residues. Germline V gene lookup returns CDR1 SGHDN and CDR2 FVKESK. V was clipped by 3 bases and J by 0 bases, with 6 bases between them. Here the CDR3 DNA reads TGTGCCAGCAGCCACTTGAGCTCCTACGAGCAGTACTTC. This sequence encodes CASSHLSSYEQYF. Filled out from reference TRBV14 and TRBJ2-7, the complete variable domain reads EAGVTQFPSHSVIEKGQTVTLRCDPISGHDNLYWYRRVMGKEIKFLLHFVKESKQDESGMPNNRFLAERTGGTYSTLKVQPAELEDSGVYFCASSHLSSYEQYFGPGTRLTVT.

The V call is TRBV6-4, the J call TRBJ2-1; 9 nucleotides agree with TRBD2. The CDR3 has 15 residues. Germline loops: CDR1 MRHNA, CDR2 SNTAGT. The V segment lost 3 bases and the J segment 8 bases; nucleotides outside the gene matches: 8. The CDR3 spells CASSEETSGLDEQFF. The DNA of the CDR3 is TGTGCCAGCAGTGAGGAAACTAGCGGGCTGGATGAGCAGTTCTTC.

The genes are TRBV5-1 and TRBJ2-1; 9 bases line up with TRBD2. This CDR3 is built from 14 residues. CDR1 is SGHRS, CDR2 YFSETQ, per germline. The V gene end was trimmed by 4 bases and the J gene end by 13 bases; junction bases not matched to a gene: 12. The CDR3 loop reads CASSAELAGAHQFF. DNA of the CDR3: TGCGCCAGCAGCGCCGAATTAGCGGGAGCGCACCAGTTCTTC.

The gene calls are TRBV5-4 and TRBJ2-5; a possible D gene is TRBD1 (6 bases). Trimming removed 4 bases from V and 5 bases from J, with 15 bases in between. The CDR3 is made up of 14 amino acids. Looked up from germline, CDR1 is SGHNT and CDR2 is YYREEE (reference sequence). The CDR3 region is CASSALQGVETQYF. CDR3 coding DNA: TGTGCCAGCAGCGCTTTACAGGGTGTGGAGACCCAGTACTTC.

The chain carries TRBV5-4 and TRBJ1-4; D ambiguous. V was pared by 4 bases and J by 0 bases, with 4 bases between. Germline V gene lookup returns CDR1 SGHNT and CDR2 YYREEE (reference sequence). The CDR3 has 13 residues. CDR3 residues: CASSRATNEKLFF. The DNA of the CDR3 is TGTGCCAGCAGCCGCGCAACTAATGAAAAACTGTTTTTT.

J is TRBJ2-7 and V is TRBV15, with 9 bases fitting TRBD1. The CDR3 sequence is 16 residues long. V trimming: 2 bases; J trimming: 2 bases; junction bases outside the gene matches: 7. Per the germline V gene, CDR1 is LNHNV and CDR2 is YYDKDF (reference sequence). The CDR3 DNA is TGTGCCACCAGCAGATTCGCGGGACAGGGTACCTACGAGCAGTACTTC. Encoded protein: CATSRFAGQGTYEQYF. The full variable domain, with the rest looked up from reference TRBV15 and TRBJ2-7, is DAMVIQNPRYQVTQFGKPVTLSCSQTLNHNVMYWYQQKSSQAPKLLFHYYDKDFNNEADTPDNFQSRRPNTSFCFLDIRSPGLGDTAMYLCATSRFAGQGTYEQYFGPGTRLTVT.

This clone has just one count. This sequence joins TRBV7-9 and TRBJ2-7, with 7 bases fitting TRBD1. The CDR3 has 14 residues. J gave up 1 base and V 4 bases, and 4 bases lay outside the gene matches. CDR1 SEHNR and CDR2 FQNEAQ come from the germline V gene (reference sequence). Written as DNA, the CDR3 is TGTGCCAGCAGCTGGACAGGTTCATCCTACGAGCAGTACTTC. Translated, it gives CASSWTGSSYEQYF.

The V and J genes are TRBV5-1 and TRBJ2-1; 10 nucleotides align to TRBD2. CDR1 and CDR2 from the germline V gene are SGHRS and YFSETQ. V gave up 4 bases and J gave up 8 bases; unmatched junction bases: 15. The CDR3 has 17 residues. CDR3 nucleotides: TGCGCCAGCAGCCCCCGTGCAGCGGGAGGGCCAGGGGATGAGCAGTTCTTC. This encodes CASSPRAAGGPGDEQFF.

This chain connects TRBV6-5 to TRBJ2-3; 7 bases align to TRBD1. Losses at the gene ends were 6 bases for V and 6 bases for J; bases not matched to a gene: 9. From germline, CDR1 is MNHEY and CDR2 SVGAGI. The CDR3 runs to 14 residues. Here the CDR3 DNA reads TGTGCCAGCAGCAACAAACACAGGGGCGATACGCAGTATTTT. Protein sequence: CASSNKHRGDTQYF.

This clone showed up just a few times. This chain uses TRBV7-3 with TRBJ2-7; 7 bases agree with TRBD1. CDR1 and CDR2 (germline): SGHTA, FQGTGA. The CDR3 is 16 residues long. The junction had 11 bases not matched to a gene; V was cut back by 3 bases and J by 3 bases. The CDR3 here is CASSFGTTGVGYEQYF. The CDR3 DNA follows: TGTGCCAGCAGCTTCGGTACCACAGGGGTTGGCTACGAGCAGTACTTC. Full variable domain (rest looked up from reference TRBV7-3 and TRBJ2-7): GAGVSQTPSNKVTEKGKYVELRCDPISGHTALYWYRQSLGQGPEFLIYFQGTGAADDSGLPNDRFFAVRPEGSVSTLKIQRTERGDSAVYLCASSFGTTGVGYEQYFGPGTRLTVT.

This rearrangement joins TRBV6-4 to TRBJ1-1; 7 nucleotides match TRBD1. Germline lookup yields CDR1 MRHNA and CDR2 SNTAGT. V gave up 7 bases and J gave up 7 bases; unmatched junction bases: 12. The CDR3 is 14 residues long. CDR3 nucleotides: TGTGCCAGCACCCCTAGCGAGGGGGCGAGTGAAGCTTTCTTT. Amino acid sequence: CASTPSEGASEAFF.

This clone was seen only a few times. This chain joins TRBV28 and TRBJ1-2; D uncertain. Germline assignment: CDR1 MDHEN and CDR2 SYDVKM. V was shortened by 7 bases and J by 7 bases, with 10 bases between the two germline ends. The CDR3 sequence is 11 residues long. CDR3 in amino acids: CASNLRGGYTF. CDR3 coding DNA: TGTGCCAGCAACCTGCGGGGTGGCTACACCTTC.

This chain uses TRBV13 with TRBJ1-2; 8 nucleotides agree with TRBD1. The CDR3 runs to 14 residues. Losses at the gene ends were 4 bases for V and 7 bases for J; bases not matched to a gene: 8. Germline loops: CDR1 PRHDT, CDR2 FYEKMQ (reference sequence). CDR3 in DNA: TGTGCCAGCAGCTCAGTAGACAGGGGCGGTGGCTACACCTTC. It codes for CASSSVDRGGGYTF. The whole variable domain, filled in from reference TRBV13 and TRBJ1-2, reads AAGVIQSPRHLIKEKRETATLKCYPIPRHDTVYWYQQGPGQDPQFLISFYEKMQSDKGSIPDRFSAQQFSDYHSELNMSSLELGDSALYFCASSSVDRGGGYTFGSGTRLTVV.

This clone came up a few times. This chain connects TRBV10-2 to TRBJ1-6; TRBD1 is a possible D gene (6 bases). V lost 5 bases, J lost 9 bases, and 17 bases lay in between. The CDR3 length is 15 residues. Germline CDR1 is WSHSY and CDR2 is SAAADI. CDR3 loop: CASSPRGSNTSPLHF. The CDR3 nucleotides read TGCGCCAGCAGTCCCAGGGGTAGCAATACTTCACCCCTCCACTTT.

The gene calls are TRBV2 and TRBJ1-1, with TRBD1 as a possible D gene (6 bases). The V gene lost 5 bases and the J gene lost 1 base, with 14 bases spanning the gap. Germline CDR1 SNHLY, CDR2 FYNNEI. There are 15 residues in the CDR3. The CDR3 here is CASSSELQGNTEAFF. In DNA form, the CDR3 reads TGTGCCAGCAGTTCCGAGCTACAGGGGAACACTGAAGCTTTCTTT.